Given below is one T cell receptor beta chain in context. Its matching antigen is unknown. The CDR3 is 14 amino acids. After removal of 1 base from V and 2 bases from J, the junction contained 1 base not matched to a gene. The germline V gene has CDR1 SSHAT and CDR2 FNYEAQ (reference sequence). The data were taken from a study of cytomegalovirus exposure and HLA in healthy donors. Study background: Unique TCRs numbering roughly 85 million, obtained from HLA-typed donors, made up an early data release.

The study, taken as a whole, reports: In vitro confirmation showed three CMV-associated chains to be CMV antigen specific. More clonal expansion characterized HLA-associated TCR beta chains than equally common others in a later analysis. The study carried out a later analysis of TCR beta sequences. It associated some 15,000 of them with specific HLA alleles at a false discovery rate of 0.05.

The PCR employed 60 Vbeta primers together with 13 Jbeta primers. The method was immunoSEQ multiplex PCR; TCRdb's version includes in-frame clones alone and lacks a portion of them. The sample gives around 170,000 clones, over 70% of which show up once; about 3.8% is in the top ten. The clonotype comes from a man in his forties or fifties in good health and CMV-seronegative. Sequenced material: PBMCs. This chain links TRBV7-7 with TRBJ2-5; 7 bases agree with TRBD1. CDR3 nucleotides: TGTGCCAGCAGCTTAGGGGGACAGCAAGAGACCCAGTACTTC. Translated, it gives CASSLGGQQETQYF.